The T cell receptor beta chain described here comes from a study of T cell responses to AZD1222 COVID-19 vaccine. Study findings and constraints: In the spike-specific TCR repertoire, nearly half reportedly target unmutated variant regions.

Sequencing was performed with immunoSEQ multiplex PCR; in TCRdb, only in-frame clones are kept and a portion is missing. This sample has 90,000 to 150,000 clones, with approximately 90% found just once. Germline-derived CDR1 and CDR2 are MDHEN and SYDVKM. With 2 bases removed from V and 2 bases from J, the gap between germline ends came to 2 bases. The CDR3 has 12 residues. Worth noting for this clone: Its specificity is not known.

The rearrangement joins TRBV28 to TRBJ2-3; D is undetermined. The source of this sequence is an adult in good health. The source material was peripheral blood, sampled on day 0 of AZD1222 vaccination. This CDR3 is CASSLPTDTQYF. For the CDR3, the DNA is TGTGCCAGCAGTTTACCCACAGATACGCAGTATTTT.